The 19 T cell receptor beta chains below come from one sample, sequenced in a study of T cells expressing NK-cell markers. Following a re-call of the 5' RACE reads, TCRdb has one entry per CDR3 protein and lacks DNA. The sample holds 200,000 to 300,000 distinct CDR3 sequences. Source material: blood T cells: a sorted CD56 or NKG2C T cell subset, CD4+ or CD8+ T cells, or bulk PBMC T cells (not recorded which). The receptors come from a woman aged 18 to 75 in good health.

The genes are TRBV24-1 and TRBJ2-3; TCRdb reports TRBD2, a call that lacks DNA to check it against. The CDR3 consists of 17 residues. The germline V gene has CDR1 KGHDR and CDR2 SFDVKD. The CDR3 reads CATSDLWTSGSTDTQYF.

V and J are TRBV7-2 and TRBJ2-5. The CDR3 sequence is 13 residues long. The germline CDR1 and CDR2 sequences are SGHTA and FQGNSA. The chain's CDR3 is CASSILGAETQYF.

The chain is built from TRBV11-3 and TRBJ2-3; checking the TCRdb D call of TRBD2 is not possible without DNA. The germline CDR1 and CDR2 sequences are SGHNT and YENEEA. The CDR3 totals 16 residues. This chain's CDR3 is CASSKGTSGTTDTQYF.

The chain couples TRBV4-2 to TRBJ2-7; as DNA is missing, the TRBD2 call by TCRdb cannot be tested. Germline V gives CDR1 LGHNA, CDR2 YNFKEQ. CDR3 length: 21 amino acids. Here the CDR3 reads CASSQPQRRVSGRELLYEQYF.

The CDR3 region is CASSPGGSNSPLHF. V is TRBV7-8 and J is TRBJ1-6; TCRdb gives TRBD1 as the D gene, but with no DNA this cannot be confirmed. This CDR3 spans 14 amino acids. Germline V gives CDR1 SGHVS, CDR2 FQNEAQ.

The chain employs TRBV29-1 and TRBJ1-3. Germline loops: CDR1 SQVTM, CDR2 ANQGSEA. The CDR3 runs 14 residues. CDR3: CSVGSTEPGNTIYF.

This sequence joins TRBV7-3 and TRBJ2-3; absent DNA, TCRdb's TRBD1 call cannot be checked. Germline V gene data show CDR1 as SGHTA and CDR2 as FQGTGA. The CDR3 extends over 16 amino acids. CDR3 protein: CASSSQPGPNTDTQYF.

J is TRBJ2-5 and V is TRBV5-1; without DNA, the TCRdb call of TRBD1 cannot be checked. Germline-derived CDR1 and CDR2 are SGHRS and YFSETQ. The CDR3 totals 14 residues. The CDR3 reads CASSLVGQQETQYF.

J is TRBJ2-2 and V is TRBV6-1; TCRdb's D gene call, TRBD1, goes unchecked for lack of DNA. The V gene's germline CDR1 is MNHNS and CDR2 SASEGT. The length of the CDR3 is 16 residues. This CDR3 is CASIQLGLRGTGELFF.

The CDR3 sequence is CASSYRFTGTGTEAFF. The V call is TRBV6-5, the J call TRBJ1-1; TCRdb selects TRBD1, and the lack of DNA leaves this call unchecked. Looked up from germline, CDR1 is MNHEY and CDR2 is SVGAGI. CDR3 size: 16 residues.

V is TRBV29-1 and J is TRBJ2-5. Germline-derived CDR1 and CDR2 are SQVTM and ANQGSEA. The CDR3 loop spans 11 amino acids. The CDR3 here is CPNLDQETQYF. Looking up the rest from reference TRBV29-1 and TRBJ2-5 gives the full variable domain: SAVISQKPSRDICQRGTSLTIQCQVDSQVTMMFWYRQQPGQSLTLIATANQGSEATYESGFVIDKFPISRPNLTFSTLTVSNMSPEDSSIYLCPNLDQETQYFGPGTRLLVL.

This rearrangement joins TRBV7-2 to TRBJ2-2; the D gene TCRdb calls, TRBD1, cannot be checked with no DNA. The CDR3 runs 19 residues. Germline V gene sequence: CDR1 SGHTA, CDR2 FQGNSA. CDR3 region: CASSLARDRGILNTGELFF.

The V and J genes are TRBV20-1 and TRBJ2-3; the TCRdb call, TRBD2, lacks DNA for checking. The length of the CDR3 is 14 residues. CDR1 is DFQATT, CDR2 SNEGSKA, per germline (reference sequence). CDR3 loop: CSAPTSGRDDTQYF.

The rearrangement uses TRBV6-2 or TRBV6-3 and TRBJ2-7. The CDR3 spans 15 residues. From germline, CDR1 is MNHEY and CDR2 SVGEGT. Here the CDR3 reads CASSYSPGISYEQYF.

The genes are TRBV5-6 and TRBJ1-2; the D call from TCRdb, TRBD1, cannot be confirmed without DNA. There are 14 residues in the CDR3. The germline gives CDR1 SGHDT, CDR2 YYEEEE. The CDR3: CASSLSDRDYGYTF.

This rearrangement joins TRBV5-1 to TRBJ1-1. The CDR3 totals 14 residues. Germline V gene lookup returns CDR1 SGHRS and CDR2 YFSETQ. The chain's CDR3 is CASSLWAVNTEAFF. The full variable domain, with the rest looked up from reference TRBV5-1 and TRBJ1-1, is KAGVTQTPRYLIKTRGQQVTLSCSPISGHRSVSWYQQTPGQGLQFLFEYFSETQRNKGNFPGRFSGRQFSNSRSEMNVSTLELGDSALYLCASSLWAVNTEAFFGQGTRLTVV.

V and J are TRBV6-1 and TRBJ2-3; the D gene TCRdb calls, TRBD1, cannot be checked with no DNA. This CDR3 has 14 residues. The germline V gene has CDR1 MNHNS and CDR2 SASEGT. The CDR3 reads CASIVLGATDTQYF.

The chain recombines TRBV12-3 or TRBV12-4 with TRBJ2-2; TCRdb calls TRBD2, which cannot be checked without DNA. The CDR3 runs 19 residues. The CDR3 reads CASSAPGTSGSWDTGELFF.

This chain links TRBV5-1 with TRBJ2-7; TCRdb's D call of TRBD2 is untestable without DNA. This CDR3 spans 17 amino acids. Germline CDR1 is SGHRS and CDR2 is YFSETQ. CDR3 residues: CASSLGGLAGGTYEQYF.